This TCR beta chain was identified during a study of blood T cell repertoires in COVID-19. Study context: The samples span acute and convalescent COVID-19 from the United States, Italy and Spain. T cells, B-cell-depleted T cells, or PBMCs supplied cDNA or gDNA.

Germline V gene sequence: CDR1 WNHNN, CDR2 SYGVQD (reference sequence). V gave up 0 bases and J gave up 5 bases, with 7 bases separating them. This CDR3 comprises 13 residues. Authors' analysis steps: Quantification of nucleated cells was approximated via reference gene primer amplification. Sequencing used immunoSEQ multiplex PCR; TCRdb keeps in-frame clones, though not all of them. V and J calls and clone size are given by that table; D and trimming were obtained from the DNA. The table shows under 110,000 clones, with around 92% occurring only once. The TCR sequence derives from a man aged 50-60 years with active COVID-19. Sequenced input: peripheral blood. V is TRBV10-1 and J is TRBJ1-2; no reliable D call. The CDR3 protein is CASSESSTYGYTF. CDR3 nucleotide sequence: TGCGCCAGCAGTGAGTCGTCTACGTATGGCTACACCTTC.